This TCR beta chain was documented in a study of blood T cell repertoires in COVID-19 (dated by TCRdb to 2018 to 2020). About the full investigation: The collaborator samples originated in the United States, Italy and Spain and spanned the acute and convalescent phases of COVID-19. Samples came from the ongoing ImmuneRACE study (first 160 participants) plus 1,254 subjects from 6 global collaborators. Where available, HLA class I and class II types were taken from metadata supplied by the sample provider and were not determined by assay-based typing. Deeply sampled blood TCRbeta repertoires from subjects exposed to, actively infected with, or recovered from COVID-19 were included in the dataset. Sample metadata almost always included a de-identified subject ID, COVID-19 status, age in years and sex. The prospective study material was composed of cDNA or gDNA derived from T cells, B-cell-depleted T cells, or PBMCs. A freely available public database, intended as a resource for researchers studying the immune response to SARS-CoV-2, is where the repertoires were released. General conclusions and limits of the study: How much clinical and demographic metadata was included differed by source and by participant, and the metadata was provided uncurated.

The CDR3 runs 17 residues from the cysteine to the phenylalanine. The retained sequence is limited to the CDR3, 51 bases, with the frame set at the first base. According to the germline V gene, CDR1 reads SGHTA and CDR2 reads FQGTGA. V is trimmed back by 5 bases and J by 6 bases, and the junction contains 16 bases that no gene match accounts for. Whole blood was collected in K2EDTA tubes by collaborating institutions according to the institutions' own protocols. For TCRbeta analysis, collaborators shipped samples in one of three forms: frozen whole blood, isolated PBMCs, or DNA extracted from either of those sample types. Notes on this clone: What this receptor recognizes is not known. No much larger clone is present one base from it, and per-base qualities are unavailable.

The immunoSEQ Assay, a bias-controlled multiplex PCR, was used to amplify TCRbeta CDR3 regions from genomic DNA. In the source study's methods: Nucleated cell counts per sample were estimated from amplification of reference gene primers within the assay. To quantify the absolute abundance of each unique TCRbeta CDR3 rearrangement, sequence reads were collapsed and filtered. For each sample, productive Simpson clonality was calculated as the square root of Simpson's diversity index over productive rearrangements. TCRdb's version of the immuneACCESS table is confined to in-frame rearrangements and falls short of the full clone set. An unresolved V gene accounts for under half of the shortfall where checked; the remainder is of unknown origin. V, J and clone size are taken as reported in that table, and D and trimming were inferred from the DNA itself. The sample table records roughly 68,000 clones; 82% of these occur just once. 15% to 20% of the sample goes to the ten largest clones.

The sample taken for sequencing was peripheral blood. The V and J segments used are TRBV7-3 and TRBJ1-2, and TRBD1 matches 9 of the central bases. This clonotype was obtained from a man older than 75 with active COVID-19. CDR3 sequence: CASSRYPPGQGVHGYTF. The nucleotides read TGTGCCAGCAGCCGATACCCTCCGGGACAGGGCGTTCATGGCTACACCTTC.